These 20 T cell receptor beta chains were sequenced from one sample in a study of T cell responses to AZD1222 COVID-19 vaccine. TCRdb's copy holds only in-frame clones and misses some; the assay was immunoSEQ multiplex PCR. The sample includes around 110,000 clones, approximately 86% of them seen just once. The sequences come from peripheral blood, collected on day 0 of AZD1222 vaccination. The receptors were sampled from an adult in good health.

The chain links TRBV11-2 to TRBJ1-6, with TRBD1 matching over 9 bases. In germline, CDR1 is SGHAT, CDR2 FQNNGV. The V gene end was trimmed by 1 base and the J gene end by 7 bases; junction bases not matched to a gene: 8. This CDR3 is built from 17 residues. In nucleotides, the CDR3 is TGTGCCAGCAGCTTAGTAGGGACAGGGTGGGTAAATTCACCCCTCCACTTT. Translated: CASSLVGTGWVNSPLHF. Complete variable domain (other parts from reference TRBV11-2 and TRBJ1-6): EAGVAQSPRYKIIEKRQSVAFWCNPISGHATLYWYQQILGQGPKLLIQFQNNGVVDDSQLPKDRFSAERLKGVDSTLKIQPAKLEDSAVYLCASSLVGTGWVNSPLHFGNGTRLTVT.

The chain links TRBV28 to TRBJ1-4, with no clear D. This CDR3 comprises 14 residues. With 6 bases removed from V and 2 bases from J, the gap between germline ends came to 10 bases. Germline CDR1 MDHEN, CDR2 SYDVKM. The CDR3 loop is CASRLDGTNEKLFF. The DNA for the CDR3 is TGTGCCAGCAGGTTGGACGGGACTAATGAAAAACTGTTTTTT. Together with reference TRBV28 and TRBJ1-4, the CDR3 gives the full variable domain: DVKVTQSSRYLVKRTGEKVFLECVQDMDHENMFWYRQDPGLGLRLIYFSYDVKMKEKGDIPEGYSVSREKKERFSLILESASTNQTSMYLCASRLDGTNEKLFFGSGTQLSVL.

This clone was counted once. The V call is TRBV6-6, the J call TRBJ1-1, with D possibly TRBD1 on 6 matching bases. Germline V gene lookup returns CDR1 MNHNY and CDR2 SVGAGI (reference sequence). The CDR3 totals 14 residues. V lost 4 bases to trimming and J lost 5 bases, with 14 bases between them. The DNA of the CDR3 is TGTGCCAGCAGTTTGGGACACCAGGGTACTGAAGCTTTCTTT. It encodes CASSLGHQGTEAFF.

Written as DNA, the CDR3 is TGTGCCATCAGGGGATTATCAGGGAAAGGCTACACCTTC. Translating gives CAIRGLSGKGYTF. The J gene is TRBJ1-2, the V gene TRBV10-3; the D gene is possibly TRBD1 (5 bases). This CDR3 has 13 residues. Germline lookup yields CDR1 ENHRY and CDR2 SYGVKD. V lost 6 bases and J lost 8, with 16 bases in between.

J is TRBJ1-3 and V is TRBV5-5; no clear D gene. Trimming cost V 2 bases and J 4 bases, with 10 bases left between them. Germline V gene lookup returns CDR1 SGHKS and CDR2 YYEKEE (reference sequence). The CDR3 length is 14 residues. CDR3 residues: CASSFLGAGNTIYF. The DNA of the CDR3 is TGTGCCAGCAGCTTTTTAGGTGCAGGAAACACCATATATTTT.

The V call is TRBV5-8, the J call TRBJ1-6; D may be TRBD1 (5 bases). The V end was cut by 3 bases, the J end by 10 bases, with 11 bases between. The CDR3 is made up of 13 amino acids. Germline V gene data show CDR1 as SGHTS and CDR2 as YDEGEE. The CDR3 loop reads CASSWGYGSPLHF. Written as DNA, the CDR3 is TGTGCCAGCAGCTGGGGGTATGGGTCACCCCTCCACTTT.

V and J are TRBV7-2 and TRBJ1-4; D is undetermined. This CDR3 has 17 amino acids. The germline gives CDR1 SGHTA, CDR2 FQGNSA. The V and J ends lost 1 base and 2 bases respectively, with 14 bases between them. CDR3 coding DNA: TGTGCCAGCAGCTTAGGGAGTGGGTTGGCGACTAATGAAAAACTGTTTTTT. It yields the protein CASSLGSGLATNEKLFF.

V usage is TRBV1 and J usage is TRBJ2-1; the table names TRBD2, a call not compared with the DNA. TRBV1 corresponds to a pseudogene. The CDR3 consists of 14 residues. The DNA of the CDR3 is TGCACCAGCAGCCTTGGGCAGAAGCGGCATGAGCAGTTCTTC. Translating gives CTSSLGQKRHEQFF.

The chain recombines TRBV7-2 with TRBJ1-2; D unclear. The V and J ends lost 5 bases and 4 bases respectively, with 11 bases between them. This CDR3 region has 13 residues. The V gene's germline CDR1 is SGHTA and CDR2 FQGNSA. The chain's CDR3 is CASSVTEIYGYTF. The CDR3, as DNA: TGTGCCAGCAGCGTAACAGAAATCTATGGCTACACCTTC.

The chain employs TRBV7-6 and TRBJ2-7; 13 bases are shared with TRBD2. Germline V gives CDR1 SGHVS, CDR2 FNYEAQ. The CDR3 spans 16 residues. Losses at the gene ends were 5 bases for V and 5 bases for J; bases not matched to a gene: 9. The CDR3 sequence: CASSPAATSGRNEQYF. CDR3 sequence (DNA): TGTGCCAGCAGCCCAGCAGCGACTAGCGGGAGGAACGAGCAGTACTTC.

The rearrangement uses TRBV25-1 and TRBJ2-1, with D possibly being TRBD2 (5 bases). V lost 2 bases, J lost 0 bases, and 8 bases lay in between. CDR3 length: 15 residues. The germline gives CDR1 MGHDK, CDR2 SYGVNS. The CDR3 protein is CASSESGSSYNEQFF. In DNA form, the CDR3 reads TGTGCCAGCAGTGAAAGCGGAAGCTCCTACAATGAGCAGTTCTTC.

The CDR3 loop reads CASSRQHLEQYF. In DNA, the CDR3 is TGTGCCAGCAGTAGACAGCATCTCGAGCAGTACTTC. The chain employs TRBV12-3 or TRBV12-4 and TRBJ2-7; D perhaps matches TRBD1 (5 bases). The V end lost 5 bases, the J end lost 6 bases, and 11 bases lay between the germline ends. The CDR3 totals 12 residues.

This clone turned up a few times. The J gene is TRBJ2-7, the V gene TRBV28, with D uncertain. V lost 5 bases to trimming and J lost 7 bases, with 9 bases between them. Germline V lookup: CDR1 MDHEN, CDR2 SYDVKM. This CDR3 contains 11 residues. The DNA of the CDR3 is TGTGCCAGCAGTACCGCATGGGAGCAGTACTTC. Its protein product is CASSTAWEQYF.

This chain uses TRBV28 with TRBJ2-2; 10 nucleotides agree with TRBD1. This CDR3 comprises 14 residues. Per the germline V gene, CDR1 is MDHEN and CDR2 is SYDVKM. The ends lost 10 bases at V and 8 bases at J; junction bases unmatched: 10. As DNA, the CDR3 is TGTGCCATCGCTGACAGGGGGCGTTTAGGGGAGCTGTTTTTT. Its translation: CAIADRGRLGELFF.

J is TRBJ1-1 and V is TRBV11-2, with D uncertain. CDR1 and CDR2 (germline): SGHAT, FQNNGV. This CDR3 contains 12 residues. Trimming removed 8 bases from V and 0 bases from J, with 7 bases in between. CDR3 in DNA: TGTGCCAGCGGGCGGATGAACACTGAAGCTTTCTTT. Protein product: CASGRMNTEAFF.

The chain joins TRBV12-5 to TRBJ2-7; D assignment may be TRBD1 or TRBD2 (5 bases each). From germline, CDR1 is LGHNT and CDR2 FRNRAP. The CDR3 contains 14 residues. Trimming shortened V by 2 bases and J by 7 bases, and 15 bases separated the two germline ends. The CDR3 DNA reads as TGTGCTAGTGGTTTGCCCCCCGGGGCCGCTGAGCAGTACTTC. Protein product: CASGLPPGAAEQYF. The full variable domain, completed using reference TRBV12-5 and TRBJ2-7, is DARVTQTPRHKVTEMGQEVTMRCQPILGHNTVFWYRQTMMQGLELLAYFRNRAPLDDSGMPKDRFSAEMPDATLATLKIQPSEPRDSAVYFCASGLPPGAAEQYFGPGTRLTVT.

This chain uses TRBV6-5 with TRBJ2-7, with 7 bases fitting TRBD2. Per germline, CDR1 MNHEY and CDR2 SVGAGI. Trimming cost V 4 bases and J 0 bases; bases outside gene matches: 3. The CDR3 loop spans 14 amino acids. CDR3 nucleotide sequence: TGTGCCAGCAGTTCAGCGGGACGCTCCTACGAGCAGTACTTC. Residues: CASSSAGRSYEQYF.

This clone was seen more than once but under ten times. The J gene is TRBJ2-7, the V gene TRBV5-1, with a weak D call TRBD1 (6 bases). Germline CDR1 and CDR2: SGHRS and YFSETQ. Trimming removed 4 bases from V and 2 bases from J, with 16 bases in between. The CDR3 covers 15 residues. CDR3 amino acids: CASSPETGHTYEQYF. In DNA, the CDR3 is TGCGCCAGCAGCCCAGAGACAGGACATACCTACGAGCAGTACTTC.

The chain recombines TRBV5-1 with TRBJ2-5, with D perhaps TRBD1 (6 bases). From germline, CDR1 is SGHRS and CDR2 YFSETQ. V lost 4 bases and J lost 0, with 16 bases in between. The CDR3 has 16 amino acids. The CDR3 DNA reads TGCGCCAGCAGCGGAACAGGGATCTTGTACCAAGAGACCCAGTACTTC. It is translated as CASSGTGILYQETQYF.

This sequence joins TRBV27 and TRBJ2-3; tentatively, D is TRBD1 or TRBD2 (5 bases each). Trimming shortened V by 4 bases and J by 0 bases, and 14 bases separated the two germline ends. Germline V gives CDR1 MNHEY, CDR2 SMNVEV (reference sequence). The CDR3 extends over 16 amino acids. The CDR3 here is CASSYEGMTSTDTQYF. CDR3 coding DNA: TGTGCCAGCAGTTATGAGGGGATGACTAGCACAGATACGCAGTATTTT.